This T cell receptor beta chain originates from a study of CD8+ T cells in alopecia areata. Study-wide results and caveats: For lesional scalp, especially alopecia totalis/universalis, clonality was higher than in normal scalp. Compared with mice, patients displayed less clear TCR sharing, possibly for HLA-related reasons. Scalp samples also yield sequences of resident alphabeta T cells from normal skin.

Reverse transcription of extracted RNA yielded cDNA, which provided the sequencing template. This table comes from immunoSEQ multiplex PCR, and its TCRdb copy is limited to in-frame clones, with some not included. The data show approximately 99,000 clones, 59% seen once. The germline V and J ends were trimmed by 0 bases and 1 base, with 13 bases remaining between them. The CDR3 covers 17 residues. In this sample, this clone turned up a few times. Its antigen is unidentified. The source material was CD8+ T cells sorted from blood. The chain links TRBV23-1 to TRBJ1-5; the D gene is possibly TRBD1 (5 bases). TRBV23-1 is recorded as an ORF, its role being uncertain. The receptor was derived from a human donor in good health. The CDR3 is CASSQSVGGMSNQPQHF. Written as DNA, the CDR3 is TGCGCCAGCAGTCAATCGGTTGGGGGGATGAGCAATCAGCCCCAGCATTTT.